These T cell receptor beta chains were read from a single sample in a study of cytomegalovirus exposure and HLA in healthy donors. Some clones are missing from TCRdb's copy, which holds only in-frame ones; the method was immunoSEQ multiplex PCR. The data contain 35,000 to 50,000 clones, approximately 93% of them singletons. Sequencing was carried out using PBMCs. The receptors derive from a woman aged 18-29 years in good health and CMV-seronegative. Both conserved end residues are part of each CDR3. The D gene is left open where the match is weak. Clone size is stated in some rows and not others, as once, few, many or a class when expanded.

J,size,length,D,V,DNA,CDR3
TRBJ2-1,-,13,-,TRBV7-9,TGTGCCAGCAGCTTTGAAGGAACAGGGTTTCGGTTCTTC,CASSFEGTGFRFF
TRBJ2-5,once,13,-,TRBV29-1,TGCAGCGTTGAGGTGGCGGGGGCTGAGACCCAGTACTTC,CSVEVAGAETQYF
TRBJ2-3,-,15,-,TRBV10-1,TGCGCCAGCAGTGAGTCGCAGTTCCGAACAGATACGCAGTATTTT,CASSESQFRTDTQYF
TRBJ2-7,-,14,-,TRBV5-4,TGTGCCAGCAGCTTGGGAGGCAGCCACTACGAGCAGTACTTC,CASSLGGSHYEQYF
TRBJ2-3,-,15,TRBD2,TRBV7-6,TGTGCCAGCAGCTTGGGAGGGCGGCGCACAGATACGCAGTATTTT,CASSLGGRRTDTQYF
TRBJ2-3,-,14,TRBD2,TRBV2,TGTGCCAGCAGTAGACTAGCGGGGACAGATACGCAGTATTTT,CASSRLAGTDTQYF
TRBJ1-4,-,16,-,TRBV14,TGTGCCAGCAGCCAATATCAGGGGTCGGGAGGCGAAAAACTGTTTTTT,CASSQYQGSGGEKLFF
TRBJ2-7,-,15,TRBD2,TRBV19,TGTGCCAGTAGTAGGACTAGCGGGACGAATTACGAGCAGTACTTC,CASSRTSGTNYEQYF
TRBJ1-1,-,15,-,TRBV6-5,TGTGCCAGCAGTTACAGTATCTCAGGGAACACTGAAGCTTTCTTT,CASSYSISGNTEAFF
TRBJ1-1,-,14,-,TRBV10-1,TGCGCCAGCAGTGAGTCAGGACAGAGGAATGAAGCTTTCTTT,CASSESGQRNEAFF
TRBJ2-5,-,13,TRBD1,TRBV19,TGTGCCAGTAGGAACCAGGGGGAAGAGACCCAGTACTTC,CASRNQGEETQYF
TRBJ1-1,-,14,-,TRBV27,TGTGCCAGCAGTTTGTACGCAGGGGAAGGTGAAGCTTTCTTT,CASSLYAGEGEAFF
TRBJ2-7,-,13,-,TRBV29-1,TGCAGCGTGGCTGGGGGGGCCCGCTACGAGCAGTACTTC,CSVAGGARYEQYF
TRBJ2-7,-,14,TRBD1,TRBV5-6,TGTGCCAGCAGCTTCGGGACAGGGACCTACGAGCAGTACTTC,CASSFGTGTYEQYF
TRBJ2-2,-,16,TRBD1,TRBV2,TGTGCCAGCAGTGTTCAGGGACAGGCGAACACCGGGGAGCTGTTTTTT,CASSVQGQANTGELFF
TRBJ1-1,once,14,-,TRBV7-9,TGTGCCAGCAGCTTAGGGGGACACCTCGAAGAAGCTTTCTTT,CASSLGGHLEEAFF
TRBJ1-5,-,14,TRBD1,TRBV5-4,TGTGCCAGCAGCTCGACAGGGGGAGCTGAGCCCCAGCATTTT,CASSSTGGAEPQHF
TRBJ1-2,-,13,-,TRBV7-9,TGTGCCAGCAGCCCACCGGACAGCTATGGCTACACCTTC,CASSPPDSYGYTF
TRBJ2-7,-,14,-,TRBV11-2,TGTGCCAGCAGCTTAGGCAGGGCCTCCTACGAGCAGTACTTC,CASSLGRASYEQYF
TRBJ2-1,-,17,TRBD2,TRBV5-1,TGCGCCAGCAGCCAAAGGACTAGCGGGGGGGCCTCGAATGAGCAGTTCTTC,CASSQRTSGGASNEQFF
TRBJ1-1,-,11,-,TRBV5-1,TGCGCCAGTTCCCCAGGGACTGAAGCTTTCTTT,CASSPGTEAFF
TRBJ2-7,-,15,TRBD1,TRBV27,TGTGCCAGCAGTTCCGGGACACAGGGGGTCTTCGAGCAGTACTTC,CASSSGTQGVFEQYF
TRBJ2-3,once,15,-,TRBV25-1,TGTGCCAGCAGCCCCGCGACAGGCCCCACAGATACGCAGTATTTT,CASSPATGPTDTQYF
TRBJ1-1,-,14,-,TRBV5-6,TGTGCCAGCAGCTTGGAATTCAGGGACACTGAAGCTTTCTTT,CASSLEFRDTEAFF
TRBJ2-2,-,16,TRBD2,TRBV9,TGTGCCAGCAGCTATAGCGGGAGAGTTGCTGGCGGGGAGCTGTTTTTT,CASSYSGRVAGGELFF
TRBJ2-7,once,14,TRBD1,TRBV6-1,TGTGCCAGCAGTGCGGGACAGGGGGCCTACGAGCAGTACTTC,CASSAGQGAYEQYF
TRBJ2-1,-,14,TRBD1,TRBV5-4,TGTGCCAGCAGCTCGGAGACAGGGGTCAATGAGCAGTTCTTC,CASSSETGVNEQFF
TRBJ2-3,-,12,-,TRBV18,TGTGCCAGCTCCCAGGGCGTCGATACGCAGTATTTT,CASSQGVDTQYF
TRBJ1-4,-,16,TRBD1,TRBV28,TGTGCCAGCAGTTCCGCGGGACAGCCAACTAATGAAAAACTGTTTTTT,CASSSAGQPTNEKLFF
TRBJ1-6,-,14,TRBD1,TRBV6-1,TGTGCCAGCAGAAGGACAGGGTACAATTCACCCCTCCACTTT,CASRRTGYNSPLHF
TRBJ1-2,-,13,-,TRBV4-1,TGCGCCAGCAGCCAACAGATTAACTATGGCTACACCTTC,CASSQQINYGYTF
TRBJ2-7,once,13,TRBD1,TRBV7-9,TGTGCCAGCAGCACGGGGACAGGCTACGAGCAGTACTTC,CASSTGTGYEQYF
TRBJ2-7,few,14,-,TRBV2,TGTGCCAGCAGGGAGACAGGTCAAGCCTACGAGCAGTACTTC,CASRETGQAYEQYF